This TCR beta chain came from a study of cytomegalovirus exposure and HLA in healthy donors. Study-wide results and caveats: A missense DCLRE1C variant was associated with V- and J-gene trimming of TCR beta chains in a later analysis, and an independent cohort replicated the association. Analyses of presence/absence relied on an assumption of roughly uniform sequencing depth across donors.

About this clone: Antigen: not known.

V was pared by 4 bases and J by 10 bases, with 7 bases of the junction left unmatched. This CDR3 region has 14 residues. The germline gives CDR1 MGHRA, CDR2 YSYEKL. PCR involved 60 Vbeta and 13 Jbeta primers. This table comes from immunoSEQ multiplex PCR, and its TCRdb copy is limited to in-frame clones, with some not included. Of tens of thousands of clones listed, roughly 90% were seen once; the top ten hold roughly 2.7%. The TCR originated in a woman under 30 in good health and CMV-seronegative. The gene calls are TRBV4-1 and TRBJ2-1, with 10 bases aligning to TRBD2. The specimen sequenced was PBMCs. The CDR3 here is CASSRGPAGGEQFF. CDR3 DNA: TGCGCCAGCAGCCGCGGCCCAGCGGGAGGGGAGCAGTTCTTC.